This TCR beta chain emerged from a study of T-cell memory formation after mild COVID-19. Study results and limitations: Contracting CD4+ clones were located mainly in CM and EM, and CD8+ clones in EMRA. Pre-infection memory already had some responding clones, implying cross-reactive memory joined.

TCRdb processed the 5' RACE reads anew with MiXCR; each CDR3 protein has one entry. Of hundreds of thousands of distinct CDR3 sequences in the sample, around 28% were seen once. This clonotype was detected only a few times. What it binds is not known. The sequence derives from an adult woman who had mild COVID-19 (a few samples of this study predate the infection). Cell type and time point are not known. Specimen: PBMCs or a T cell subset sorted from them (not recorded which).

The CDR3 nucleotides are TGTGCCAGCGGCGGACAAACAGATACGCAGTATTTT. Amino acid sequence: CASGGQTDTQYF. The chain has TRBV6-2 or TRBV6-3 and TRBJ2-3; tentatively, D is TRBD1 (5 bases). The CDR3 extends over 12 amino acids. Trimming stripped 8 bases from V and 3 bases from J, with 9 bases between. Germline V gene lookup returns CDR1 MNHEY and CDR2 SVGEGT.